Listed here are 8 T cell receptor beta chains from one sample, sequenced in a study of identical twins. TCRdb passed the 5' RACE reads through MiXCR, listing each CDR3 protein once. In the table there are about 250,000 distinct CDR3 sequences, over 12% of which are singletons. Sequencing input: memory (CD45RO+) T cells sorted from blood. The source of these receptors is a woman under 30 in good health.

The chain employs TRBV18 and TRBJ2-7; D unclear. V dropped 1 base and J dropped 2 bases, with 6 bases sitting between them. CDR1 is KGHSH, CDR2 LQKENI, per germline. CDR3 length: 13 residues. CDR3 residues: CASSPRAAYEQYF. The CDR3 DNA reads TGTGCCAGCTCACCACGGGCAGCCTACGAGCAGTACTTC.

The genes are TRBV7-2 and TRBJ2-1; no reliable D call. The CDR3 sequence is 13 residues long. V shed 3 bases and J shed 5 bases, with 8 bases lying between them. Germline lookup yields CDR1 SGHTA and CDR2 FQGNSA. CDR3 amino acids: CASSFTLNNEQFF. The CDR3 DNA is TGTGCCAGCAGCTTTACCCTGAACAATGAGCAGTTCTTC.

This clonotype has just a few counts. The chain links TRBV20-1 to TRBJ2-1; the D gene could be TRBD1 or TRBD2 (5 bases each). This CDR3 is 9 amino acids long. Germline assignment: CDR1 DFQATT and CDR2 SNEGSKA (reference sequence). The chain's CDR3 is CRVGDEQFF. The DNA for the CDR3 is TGCAGGGTGGGGGATGAGCAGTTCTTC.

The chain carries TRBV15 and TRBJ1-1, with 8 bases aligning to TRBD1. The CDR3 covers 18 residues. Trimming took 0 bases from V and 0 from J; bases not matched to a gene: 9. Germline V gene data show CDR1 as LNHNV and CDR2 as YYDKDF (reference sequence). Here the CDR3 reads CATSRDPRRTGMNTEAFF. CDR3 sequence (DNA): TGTGCCACCAGCAGAGACCCGAGGCGGACAGGGATGAACACTGAAGCTTTCTTT. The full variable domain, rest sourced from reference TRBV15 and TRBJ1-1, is DAMVIQNPRYQVTQFGKPVTLSCSQTLNHNVMYWYQQKSSQAPKLLFHYYDKDFNNEADTPDNFQSRRPNTSFCFLDIRSPGLGDTAMYLCATSRDPRRTGMNTEAFFGQGTRLTVV.

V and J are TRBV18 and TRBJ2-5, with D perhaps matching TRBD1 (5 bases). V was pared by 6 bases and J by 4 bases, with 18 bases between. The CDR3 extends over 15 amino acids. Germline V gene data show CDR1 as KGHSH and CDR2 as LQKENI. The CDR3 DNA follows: TGTGCCAGCTCCCTAAGAGTCAGGGAACGAGAGACCCAGTACTTC. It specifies CASSLRVRERETQYF.

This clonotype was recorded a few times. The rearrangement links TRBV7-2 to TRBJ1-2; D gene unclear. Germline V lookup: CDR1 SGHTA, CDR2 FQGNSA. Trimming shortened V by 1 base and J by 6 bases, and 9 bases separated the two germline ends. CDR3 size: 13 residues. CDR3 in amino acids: CASSLVGNHGYTF. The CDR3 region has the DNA TGTGCCAGCAGCTTAGTTGGGAATCATGGCTACACCTTC.

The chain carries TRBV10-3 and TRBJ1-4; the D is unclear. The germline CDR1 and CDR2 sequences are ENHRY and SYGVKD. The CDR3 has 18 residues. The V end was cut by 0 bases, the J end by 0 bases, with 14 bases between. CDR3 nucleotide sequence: TGTGCCATCAGTGAGTCGATCGTTGGAAGAGCAACTAATGAAAAACTGTTTTTT. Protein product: CAISESIVGRATNEKLFF.

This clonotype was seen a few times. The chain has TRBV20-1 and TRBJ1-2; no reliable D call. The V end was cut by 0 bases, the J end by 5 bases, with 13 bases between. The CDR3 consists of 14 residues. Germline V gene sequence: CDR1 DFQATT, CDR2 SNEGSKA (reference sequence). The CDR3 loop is CSARDPSARYGYTF. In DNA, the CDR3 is TGCAGTGCTAGAGATCCTTCGGCGCGATATGGCTACACCTTC.